These 21 T cell receptor beta chains were sequenced from one sample in a study of T cell repertoires in cytomegalovirus infection. For these TCRs, the target antigens are not known. TCRdb re-called the reads through MiXCR, storing one row per CDR3 protein. Of roughly 920,000 distinct CDR3 sequences listed, around 32% are singletons. Sequencing was performed on cultured CD8+ T cells from PBMCs, taken from culture after CMV antigen stimulation. These receptors were obtained from a human donor in good health (CMV status not recorded). Some clones in this sample may be carry-over from other donors' samples.

In this sample, this clonotype turned up many times. The genes are TRBV7-9 and TRBJ2-3; the D gene is possibly TRBD2 (6 bases). The ends were cut back, 5 bases at V and 2 bases at J, with 14 bases in the middle. CDR1 is SEHNR, CDR2 FQNEAQ, per germline (reference sequence). The CDR3 spans 15 residues. In DNA form, the CDR3 reads TGTGCCAGCAGCCCCCTGGGGGGATTCACAGATACGCAGTATTTT. Encoded protein: CASSPLGGFTDTQYF.

The chain employs TRBV2 and TRBJ2-5, with D unresolved. Germline V CDR1 and CDR2: SNHLY, FYNNEI. Between the trimmed V and J ends, which lost 3 bases and 4 bases, there was a span of 15 bases. This CDR3 is 15 amino acids long. The CDR3 bases are TGTGCCAGCAGTGAGTTTAGACGCCTCGGAGAGACCCAGTACTTC. Translated: CASSEFRRLGETQYF.

This clonotype has more than one count but fewer than ten. The chain has TRBV11-1 and TRBJ2-1, with D possibly matching TRBD2 (5 bases). Germline V lookup: CDR1 SGHAT, CDR2 FQDESV (reference sequence). The CDR3 runs 15 residues. Trimming removed 0 bases at V and 3 bases at J, with 9 bases between. The CDR3 sequence is CASSLAAAGYNEQFF. The CDR3 DNA reads TGTGCCAGCAGCTTAGCAGCGGCAGGCTACAATGAGCAGTTCTTC.

CDR3 protein: CASRGAGANVLTF. Here the CDR3 DNA reads TGTGCCAGCAGAGGTGCTGGGGCCAACGTCCTGACTTTC. The chain has TRBV7-3 and TRBJ2-6, with no clear D. V shed 6 bases and J shed 2 bases, with 5 bases lying between them. From germline, CDR1 is SGHTA and CDR2 FQGTGA. This CDR3 is built from 13 residues.

This clonotype was seen a handful of times. The J gene is TRBJ2-5, the V gene TRBV11-2; D is perhaps TRBD2 (6 bases). This CDR3 is 17 amino acids long. Trimming pared 3 bases from V and 2 bases from J, leaving 19 bases between. Germline CDR1 and CDR2: SGHAT and FQNNGV. The CDR3 DNA is TGTGCCAGCAGCTTTTGGACTACCGAAGGTACACAAGAGACCCAGTACTTC. It is translated as CASSFWTTEGTQETQYF.

V gene TRBV6-2 or TRBV6-3 combines with J gene TRBJ2-2; 8 bases map to TRBD1. Losses at the gene ends were 5 bases for V and 8 bases for J; bases not matched to a gene: 10. Germline V gene sequence: CDR1 MNHEY, CDR2 SVGEGT. This CDR3 contains 15 residues. The CDR3 DNA reads as TGTGCCAGCAGTGACGAACGGACAGGGTCGGGGGAGCTGTTTTTT. This sequence encodes CASSDERTGSGELFF.

There are a few counts of this clonotype. The chain uses TRBV4-1 and TRBJ2-3; no firm D call. The germline V and J ends were trimmed by 3 bases and 4 bases, with 14 bases remaining between them. The germline CDR1 and CDR2 sequences are MGHRA and YSYEKL. The CDR3 runs 15 residues. CDR3 sequence reads: CASSQEWRMADTQYF. DNA of the CDR3: TGCGCCAGCAGCCAGGAGTGGCGGATGGCAGATACGCAGTATTTT.

In its sample, this clonotype was seen a few times. V and J are TRBV7-9 and TRBJ1-5; no firm D call. Germline-derived CDR1 and CDR2 are SEHNR and FQNEAQ (reference sequence). This CDR3 is built from 15 residues. Trimming removed 3 bases from V and 3 bases from J, with 12 bases in between. CDR3 residues: CASSLKGLDNQPQHF. For the CDR3, the DNA is TGTGCCAGCAGCTTGAAGGGCTTAGACAATCAGCCCCAGCATTTT.

This clonotype was picked up many times. This chain links TRBV12-3 or TRBV12-4 with TRBJ2-3; 14 bases are a match to TRBD2. This CDR3 comprises 18 residues. V trimming: 5 bases; J trimming: 2 bases; junction bases outside the gene matches: 9. The CDR3 DNA follows: TGTGCCAGCAGTCCCCGACTAGCGGGGGGGCGCAACACAGATACGCAGTATTTT. This sequence encodes CASSPRLAGGRNTDTQYF.

This chain joins TRBV7-9 and TRBJ1-2, with D hard to call. CDR3 length: 13 residues. V lost 5 bases to trimming and J lost 0 bases, with 7 bases between them. Germline values: CDR1 SEHNR, CDR2 FQNEAQ (reference sequence). The CDR3 loop is CASSPATNYGYTF. The CDR3 DNA is TGTGCCAGCAGCCCGGCCACTAACTATGGCTACACCTTC.

V usage is TRBV9 and J usage is TRBJ1-2; possible D gene TRBD1, 6 bases. Germline V CDR1 and CDR2: SGDLS, YYNGEE. CDR3 length equals 19 residues. Trimming removed 1 base from V and 2 bases from J, with 24 bases in between. CDR3 sequence reads: CASSVPKGAPPQGNYGYTF. The DNA for the CDR3 is TGTGCCAGCAGCGTACCCAAGGGAGCCCCTCCACAGGGAAACTATGGCTACACCTTC.

The chain employs TRBV7-3 and TRBJ1-2; no definite D call. Germline loops: CDR1 SGHTA, CDR2 FQGTGA. V gave up 5 bases and J gave up 8 bases, with 15 bases separating them. This CDR3 has 13 amino acids. Written as DNA, the CDR3 is TGTGCCAGCAGCCTCGCGTCGGGGAAAGGCTACACCTTC. Translating gives CASSLASGKGYTF.

This sequence joins TRBV11-3 and TRBJ2-4, with D perhaps TRBD1 (6 bases). The CDR3 has 18 residues. The V and J ends lost 0 bases and 0 bases respectively, with 15 bases between them. Germline values: CDR1 SGHNT, CDR2 YENEEA. The CDR3 bases are TGTGCCAGCAGCTTAGATCTAACAGGGCAACTAGCCAAAAACATTCAGTACTTC. Its translation is CASSLDLTGQLAKNIQYF.

Notes on this clonotype: One end of the junction is discordant with germline, which a read error may explain. The chain has TRBV11-2 and TRBJ2-1, with 8 bases fitting TRBD1. The V gene's germline CDR1 is SGHAT and CDR2 FQNNGV. The CDR3 loop spans 15 amino acids. The CDR3 bases are TGTGCCAACAGCCCAGGACAGGGAATCTACAATGAGCAGTTCTTC. This gives the protein CANSPGQGIYNEQFF.

In its sample, this clonotype was seen many times. This chain links TRBV12-3 or TRBV12-4 with TRBJ2-1, with D uncertain. Trimming took 1 base from V and 9 from J, leaving 13 bases between them. This CDR3 spans 14 amino acids. CDR3 nucleotide sequence: TGTGCCAGCAGTTTAGTCGGTCTAGATGGTGAGCAGTTCTTC. Amino acid sequence: CASSLVGLDGEQFF.

This clonotype was observed a handful of times. The chain uses TRBV5-1 and TRBJ2-1, with TRBD1 matching 7 bases. Germline-derived CDR1 and CDR2 are SGHRS and YFSETQ. The junction had 7 bases not matched to a gene; V was cut back by 3 bases and J by 4 bases. This CDR3 region has 15 residues. CDR3 region: CASSSADRVYNEQFF. The CDR3 DNA reads TGCGCCAGCAGCTCAGCCGACAGGGTATACAATGAGCAGTTCTTC.

The chain joins TRBV7-3 to TRBJ2-7; D ambiguous. The germline V gene encodes CDR1 SGHTA and CDR2 FQGTGA. The CDR3 extends over 16 amino acids. The V end lost 6 bases, the J end lost 3 bases, and 21 bases lay between the germline ends. The CDR3, as DNA: TGTGCCAGCAGTTCGAAGGGAAAGGAGAGATTCTACGAGCAGTACGTC. It yields the protein CASSSKGKERFYEQYV.

Ten or more counts support this clonotype. The chain combines TRBV6-2 or TRBV6-3 with TRBJ2-2, with D perhaps matching TRBD2 (5 bases). This CDR3 contains 14 residues. The germline V gene encodes CDR1 MNHEY and CDR2 SVGEGT. The ends were cut back, 2 bases at V and 4 bases at J, with 8 bases in the middle. The CDR3 region is CASSYGGPTGELFF. CDR3 nucleotide sequence: TGTGCCAGCAGTTACGGAGGCCCCACCGGGGAGCTGTTTTTT.

CDR3 nucleotides: TGTGCCAGCAGCTTCACAACCCCGGGGTACCAAGAGACCCAGTACTTC. Its protein product is CASSFTTPGYQETQYF. This sequence joins TRBV11-2 and TRBJ2-5, with TRBD2 as a possible D gene (5 bases). Germline V lookup: CDR1 SGHAT, CDR2 FQNNGV. CDR3 length: 16 amino acids. Trimming left V 3 bases short and J 0 bases short, with 14 bases between.

This clonotype has ten or more counts. The chain has TRBV5-5 and TRBJ2-5; D not resolved. V lost 2 bases to trimming and J lost 5 bases, with 7 bases between them. Per the germline V gene, CDR1 is SGHKS and CDR2 is YYEKEE (reference sequence). The CDR3 covers 12 residues. This chain's CDR3 is CASSLGAETQYF. CDR3 DNA: TGTGCCAGCAGCTTAGGAGCCGAGACCCAGTACTTC.

This clonotype was counted between two and nine times. The J gene is TRBJ1-1, the V gene TRBV20-1; D is perhaps TRBD1 (6 bases). Trimming shortened V by 6 bases and J by 4 bases, and 21 bases separated the two germline ends. The CDR3 has 15 amino acids. Germline V gene lookup returns CDR1 DFQATT and CDR2 SNEGSKA (reference sequence). The CDR3 sequence is CSAHPFLTGSTEAFF. For the CDR3, the DNA is TGCAGTGCCCACCCTTTCCTGACAGGATCCACTGAAGCTTTCTTT.